Shown below are 2 T cell receptor beta chains from a single sample sequenced in a study of blood T cell repertoires in COVID-19. The repertoire was sequenced with immunoSEQ multiplex PCR; TCRdb's copy has only in-frame clones and lacks some. The sample gives under 500,000 clones, around 89% of which show up once; 4% to 5.5% is in the top ten. The sample comprised peripheral blood. The receptors stem from a woman in her 30s with acute or convalescent COVID-19.

The chain has TRBV7-4 and TRBJ2-7, with D tentatively TRBD2 (6 bases). CDR1 is SGHVT and CDR2 is SQSDAQ in the germline V gene. Trimming removed 2 bases at V and 7 bases at J, with 21 bases between. The CDR3 is made up of 16 amino acids. Here the CDR3 DNA reads TGTGCCAGCAGCTTACTGGGGACTCCTTGCCTGAGTGAGCAGTACTTC. It yields the protein CASSLLGTPCLSEQYF.

This chain connects TRBV6-5 to TRBJ2-7; possible D gene TRBD1, 6 bases. This CDR3 comprises 13 residues. Germline loops: CDR1 MNHEY, CDR2 SVGAGI. Trimming left V 5 bases short and J 3 bases short, with 11 bases between. The CDR3 protein is CASSPDSIYEQYF. CDR3 in DNA: TGTGCCAGCAGTCCGGACAGCATCTACGAGCAGTACTTC.